This TCR beta chain comes out of a study of neurological immune-mediated disorders. TCRdb re-called the 5' RACE reads with MiXCR, one entry per CDR3 protein. The sample holds some 66,000 distinct CDR3 sequences; roughly 4% are singletons and the top ten take roughly 2.8%. This clonotype was found many times. Trimming removed 3 bases at V and 3 bases at J, with 28 bases between. The CDR3 is made up of 20 amino acids. The germline gives CDR1 SEHNR, CDR2 FQNEAQ (reference sequence). The sample taken for sequencing was PBMCs. J is TRBJ2-3 and V is TRBV7-9; weak D call: TRBD2 (6 bases). This TCR was sampled from a middle-aged man with multiple sclerosis. The CDR3 DNA is TGTGCCAGCAGCTTTTCCCCCTTACGACTAGGACCTAGAACAACAGATACGCAGTATTTT. This translates into CASSFSPLRLGPRTTDTQYF.